This T cell receptor beta chain emerged from a study of blood T cell repertoires in COVID-19. On the study more broadly: The United States, Italy and Spain were the sources of the acute and convalescent COVID-19 samples. PBMCs, B-cell-depleted T cells, or T cells were the source of the cDNA or gDNA that made up the material.

Trimming took 4 bases from V and 2 from J, leaving 11 bases between them. CDR1 and CDR2 (germline): SGHNT, YENEEA. This CDR3 comprises 14 residues. In the original workflow: It was from reference gene primer amplification that nucleated cell counts were estimated. Assay: immunoSEQ multiplex PCR; the TCRdb copy retains only in-frame clones and omits some. Clone size and the V and J calls come from that table; the DNA yielded D and trimming. The sample has fewer than 120,000 clones, roughly 85% seen once. The clonotype was recovered from a human donor in a cohort sampled during active COVID-19. Sequencing was done on a sample of peripheral blood. This chain uses TRBV11-3 with TRBJ2-5; D remains ambiguous. The CDR3 DNA sequence: TGTGCCAGCAGCTCCACGACGGGTCAAGAGACCCAGTACTTC. Its translation is CASSSTTGQETQYF.